This entry lists 29 T cell receptor beta chains sequenced from one sample in a study of cytomegalovirus exposure and HLA in healthy donors. PCR was performed using 60 Vbeta and 13 Jbeta primers. Some clones are missing from TCRdb's copy, which holds only in-frame ones; the method was immunoSEQ multiplex PCR. The sample gives under 130,000 clones, around 79% of which show up once; approximately 3.8% is in the top ten. The sample consisted of PBMCs. These receptors were taken from a man aged 50-60 years in good health and CMV-seropositive.

CDR3 sequence (DNA): TGTGCCAGCAGCCTAGACAGGGGTGCCTACAATGAGCAGTTCTTC. As protein: CASSLDRGAYNEQFF. This chain joins TRBV14 and TRBJ2-1, with 8 bases identical to TRBD1. V lost 4 bases, J lost 2 bases, and 4 bases stayed unmatched. The CDR3 consists of 15 residues. Germline V gene data show CDR1 as SGHDN and CDR2 as FVKESK.

The V call is TRBV6-5, the J call TRBJ2-1; 10 bases are shared with TRBD2. V lost 2 bases and J lost 6; bases outside the gene matches: 4. This CDR3 region has 15 residues. Germline V lookup: CDR1 MNHEY, CDR2 SVGAGI. CDR3 protein: CASSYAAGGRNEQFF. The CDR3 nucleotides read TGTGCCAGCAGTTACGCAGCGGGAGGGCGCAATGAGCAGTTCTTC.

The chain joins TRBV7-9 to TRBJ2-3, with D uncertain. There are 14 residues in the CDR3. Germline values: CDR1 SEHNR, CDR2 FQNEAQ (reference sequence). Trimming cost V 5 bases and J 5 bases, with 14 bases left between them. The CDR3 region is CASSPRGSRDTQYF. The CDR3 bases are TGTGCCAGCAGCCCCCGAGGTAGTCGAGATACGCAGTATTTT.

The chain carries TRBV6-6 and TRBJ2-7, with TRBD1 identical over 7 bases. Losses at the gene ends were 8 bases for V and 3 bases for J; bases not matched to a gene: 13. Germline V gene data show CDR1 as MNHNY and CDR2 as SVGAGI (reference sequence). The CDR3 extends over 15 amino acids. CDR3 amino acids: CASGNDRDRSYEQYF. CDR3 bases: TGTGCCAGCGGAAACGATCGGGACAGAAGCTACGAGCAGTACTTC.

This chain links TRBV7-2 with TRBJ1-2, with unresolved D. In germline, CDR1 is SGHTA, CDR2 FQGNSA. This CDR3 has 13 amino acids. V lost 5 bases to trimming and J lost 4 bases, with 11 bases between them. The CDR3: CASSQGSGYGYTF. The CDR3 DNA reads as TGTGCCAGCAGCCAAGGCAGCGGCTATGGCTACACCTTC.

The chain is built from TRBV6-1 and TRBJ2-2, with 7 bases matching TRBD2. Germline-derived CDR1 and CDR2 are MNHNS and SASEGT. V lost 1 base, J lost 6 bases, and 5 bases stayed unmatched. This CDR3 contains 15 residues. The CDR3 DNA reads as TGTGCCAGCAGTGAAGGCGGGAGTGTCTCCGGGGAGCTGTTTTTT. Encoded protein: CASSEGGSVSGELFF.

The J gene is TRBJ2-3, the V gene TRBV18; 14 nucleotides line up with TRBD2. This CDR3 has 16 amino acids. CDR1 is KGHSH, CDR2 LQKENI, per germline. V lost 1 base and J lost 5; bases outside the gene matches: 2. CDR3 protein: CASSPRLAGGQDTQYF. In nucleotides, the CDR3 is TGTGCCAGCTCACCACGACTAGCGGGAGGGCAAGATACGCAGTATTTT.

This chain links TRBV7-3 with TRBJ2-1, with TRBD2 identical over 10 bases. This CDR3 is 15 amino acids long. V gave up 3 bases and J gave up 4 bases; unmatched junction bases: 3. The V gene's germline CDR1 is SGHTA and CDR2 FQGTGA. The CDR3 region has the DNA TGTGCCAGCAGCTTCACTAGCGGGGATTACAATGAGCAGTTCTTC. Its protein product is CASSFTSGDYNEQFF.

This chain links TRBV7-6 with TRBJ2-7; maybe TRBD1 (5 bases). Germline V gene data show CDR1 as SGHVS and CDR2 as FNYEAQ. V was clipped by 5 bases and J by 0 bases, with 17 bases between them. The CDR3 covers 16 residues. The CDR3, as DNA: TGTGCCAGCAGCCTCGGTGGGGCGGCTAGCTCCTACGAGCAGTACTTC. Protein product: CASSLGGAASSYEQYF.

The rearrangement joins TRBV28 to TRBJ1-3; 9 bases fit TRBD1. In germline, CDR1 is MDHEN, CDR2 SYDVKM. The junction had 13 bases not matched to a gene; V was cut back by 6 bases and J by 4 bases. This CDR3 spans 17 amino acids. This chain's CDR3 is CASRNQLTGGAGNTIYF. CDR3 DNA sequence: TGTGCCAGCAGAAACCAACTTACAGGGGGCGCGGGAAACACCATATATTTT.

This chain uses TRBV29-1 with TRBJ1-6; no reliable D call. The V gene lost 6 bases and the J gene lost 7 bases, with 13 bases spanning the gap. The CDR3 loop spans 13 amino acids. CDR1 and CDR2 from the germline V gene are SQVTM and ANQGSEA. CDR3 bases: TGCAGCGTATTGACAACCCCCAATTCACCCCTCCACTTT. Translating gives CSVLTTPNSPLHF. Full variable domain (remainder filled in from reference TRBV29-1 and TRBJ1-6): SAVISQKPSRDICQRGTSLTIQCQVDSQVTMMFWYRQQPGQSLTLIATANQGSEATYESGFVIDKFPISRPNLTFSTLTVSNMSPEDSSIYLCSVLTTPNSPLHFGNGTRLTVT.

The V and J genes are TRBV11-3 and TRBJ2-7, with D hard to call. Germline values: CDR1 SGHNT, CDR2 YENEEA. The V end lost 5 bases, the J end lost 2 bases, and 10 bases lay between the germline ends. The CDR3 runs to 13 residues. Here the CDR3 reads CASSGQNPYEQYF. CDR3 bases: TGTGCCAGCAGCGGGCAGAACCCCTACGAGCAGTACTTC.

This chain links TRBV19 with TRBJ2-1, with 12 bases that match TRBD2. The CDR3 consists of 14 residues. The J segment lost 9 bases and the V segment lost 6 bases, leaving 6 bases of the junction unmatched. The germline CDR1 and CDR2 sequences are LNHDA and SQIVND (reference sequence). CDR3 sequence (DNA): TGTGCCAGTAGCCGGACTAGCGGGACTGGTGAGCAGTTCTTC. It encodes CASSRTSGTGEQFF.

V usage is TRBV7-9 and J usage is TRBJ2-3, with D perhaps matching TRBD2 (6 bases). The CDR3 sequence is 16 residues long. Per the germline V gene, CDR1 is SEHNR and CDR2 is FQNEAQ (reference sequence). V was pared by 1 base and J by 3 bases, with 14 bases between. The CDR3 bases are TGTGCCAGCAGCTTAGGCAGGGACTGGGGAACAGATACGCAGTATTTT. Translated, it gives CASSLGRDWGTDTQYF. Based on the CDR3 plus reference TRBV7-9 and TRBJ2-3, the full variable domain is DTGVSQNPRHKITKRGQNVTFRCDPISEHNRLYWYRQTLGQGPEFLTYFQNEAQLEKSRLLSDRFSAERPKGSFSTLEIQRTEQGDSAMYLCASSLGRDWGTDTQYFGPGTRLTVL.

This chain links TRBV7-8 with TRBJ2-3, with TRBD2 identical over 13 bases. The germline gives CDR1 SGHVS, CDR2 FQNEAQ. CDR3 length equals 21 residues. Trimming removed 2 bases from V and 0 bases from J; junction bases left unmatched: 14. CDR3 sequence: CASSLNGSPGLAGSSTDTQYF. CDR3 DNA: TGTGCCAGCAGCTTAAACGGTTCCCCGGGACTAGCGGGATCTAGCACAGATACGCAGTATTTT.

V usage is TRBV7-2 and J usage is TRBJ2-7; D may be TRBD2 (5 bases). Trimming left V 5 bases short and J 5 bases short, with 19 bases between. CDR3 length equals 15 residues. CDR1 SGHTA and CDR2 FQGNSA come from the germline V gene. The CDR3 protein is CASSVNGDQAHEQYF. For the CDR3, the DNA is TGTGCCAGCAGCGTAAACGGGGATCAAGCCCACGAGCAGTACTTC. The variable domain in full, with the rest retrieved from reference TRBV7-2 and TRBJ2-7, is GAGVSQSPSNKVTEKGKDVELRCDPISGHTALYWYRQSLGQGLEFLIYFQGNSAPDKSGLPSDRFSAERTGGSVSTLTIQRTQQEDSAVYLCASSVNGDQAHEQYFGPGTRLTVT.

The gene calls are TRBV18 and TRBJ2-3; 13 bases map to TRBD2. V lost 6 bases to trimming and J lost 0 bases; unmatched junction nucleotides: 12. The V gene's germline CDR1 is KGHSH and CDR2 LQKENI. CDR3 length equals 19 residues. CDR3 loop: CASSLPLAGGSRSTDTQYF. The CDR3 bases are TGTGCCAGCTCCCTCCCACTAGCGGGAGGGTCGCGGAGCACAGATACGCAGTATTTT.

The chain is built from TRBV5-4 and TRBJ2-5; the match to TRBD1 covers 9 bases. The germline V gene encodes CDR1 SGHNT and CDR2 YYREEE (reference sequence). Trimming took 9 bases from V and 1 from J; bases not matched to a gene: 4. The CDR3 length is 13 residues. The DNA of the CDR3 is TGTGCCACGACAGGGGGACTCCAAGAGACCCAGTACTTC. Amino acid sequence: CATTGGLQETQYF.

The V gene is TRBV30, the J gene TRBJ1-2, with 10 bases lining up with TRBD1. CDR1 is GTSNPN and CDR2 is SVGIG in the germline V gene (reference sequence). After removal of 1 base from V and 4 bases from J, the junction contained 9 bases not matched to a gene. The CDR3 runs 16 residues. This chain's CDR3 is CAWSASGTGDFYGYTF. CDR3 DNA sequence: TGTGCCTGGAGTGCTTCCGGGACAGGGGATTTCTATGGCTACACCTTC.

V gene TRBV9 combines with J gene TRBJ2-2, with 7 nucleotides matching TRBD2. This CDR3 contains 15 residues. CDR1 is SGDLS, CDR2 YYNGEE, per germline. Trimming removed 2 bases from V and 6 bases from J; junction bases left unmatched: 7. The CDR3 bases are TGTGCCAGCAGCGTTAGCGGGTGGGGGGCCGGGGAGCTGTTTTTT. Translated: CASSVSGWGAGELFF. The full variable domain, its missing parts supplied by reference TRBV9 and TRBJ2-2, is DSGVTQTPKHLITATGQRVTLRCSPRSGDLSVYWYQQSLDQGLQFLIQYYNGEERAKGNILERFSAQQFPDLHSELNLSSLELGDSALYFCASSVSGWGAGELFFGEGSRLTVL.

Comment on this clone: Its ends do not fully match the called genes, so a read error is possible. The gene calls are TRBV7-9 and TRBJ2-7, with 14 nucleotides matching TRBD2. CDR1 is SEHNR and CDR2 is FQNEAQ in the germline V gene (reference sequence). CDR3 size: 17 residues. The CDR3 protein is CSSSSTSGRAGSYEQYF. The CDR3 nucleotides read TGTTCCAGCAGCTCGACTAGCGGGAGGGCCGGGTCCTACGAGCAGTACTTC.

The chain links TRBV11-2 to TRBJ1-5, with D maybe TRBD1 (5 bases). V was pared by 3 bases and J by 6 bases, with 15 bases between. From germline, CDR1 is SGHAT and CDR2 FQNNGV. The length of the CDR3 is 15 residues. CDR3 bases: TGTGCCAGCAGCTTGGAGGGGAGGCCTAGTCAGCCCCAGCATTTT. It specifies CASSLEGRPSQPQHF.

This rearrangement joins TRBV5-1 to TRBJ1-6, with 9 bases that match TRBD1. The length of the CDR3 is 14 residues. The V and J ends lost 4 bases and 10 bases, in that order; junction bases with no gene match: 6. Germline V CDR1 and CDR2: SGHRS, YFSETQ. The CDR3 DNA reads as TGCGCCAGCAGCACACAGGGGGCAGAATCACCCCTCCACTTT. This codes for CASSTQGAESPLHF.

This rearrangement joins TRBV25-1 to TRBJ2-7; a weak D match, TRBD2 (6 bases). CDR1 is MGHDK, CDR2 SYGVNS, per germline. The CDR3 sequence is 13 residues long. The germline V and J ends were trimmed by 10 bases and 0 bases, with 13 bases remaining between them. CDR3 sequence reads: CATGGSVSYEQYF. The CDR3 DNA reads TGTGCCACCGGGGGTTCTGTCTCCTACGAGCAGTACTTC.

The gene calls are TRBV28 and TRBJ2-5, with TRBD1 identical over 7 bases. Germline V gene lookup returns CDR1 MDHEN and CDR2 SYDVKM. The CDR3 sequence is 14 residues long. With 6 bases clipped from V and 7 bases from J, the junction kept 11 bases outside the gene matches. CDR3 sequence (DNA): TGTGCCAGCAGACGACAGGGCTTCTACGGGACCCAGTACTTC. This encodes CASRRQGFYGTQYF. The full variable domain, in which reference TRBV28 and TRBJ2-5 provide the parts outside the CDR3, is DVKVTQSSRYLVKRTGEKVFLECVQDMDHENMFWYRQDPGLGLRLIYFSYDVKMKEKGDIPEGYSVSREKKERFSLILESASTNQTSMYLCASRRQGFYGTQYFGPGTRLLVL.

This rearrangement joins TRBV9 to TRBJ2-7; 8 bases match TRBD2. The CDR3 spans 17 residues. Trimming removed 0 bases from V and 2 bases from J; junction bases left unmatched: 10. Germline V lookup: CDR1 SGDLS, CDR2 YYNGEE. This CDR3 is CASSVGSGSGKAYEQYF. CDR3 nucleotide sequence: TGTGCCAGCAGCGTAGGTAGTGGTAGCGGGAAAGCCTACGAGCAGTACTTC.

This chain links TRBV27 with TRBJ2-7, with D perhaps matching TRBD2 (5 bases). Trimming stripped 1 base from V and 3 bases from J, with 16 bases between. CDR3 length: 16 amino acids. Per germline, CDR1 MNHEY and CDR2 SMNVEV (reference sequence). The chain's CDR3 is CASSLFPPSPLYEQYF. The CDR3 DNA is TGTGCCAGCAGTTTATTCCCGCCTAGCCCTCTCTACGAGCAGTACTTC.

CDR3 in DNA: TGTGCCAGCAGCAGGACTAGCGGACTGACGAACACCGGGGAGCTGTTTTTT. Translated, it gives CASSRTSGLTNTGELFF. The V gene is TRBV5-4, the J gene TRBJ2-2; TRBD2 matches at 10 bases. V dropped 4 bases and J dropped 0; count of bases not matched to a gene: 6. Germline CDR1 is SGHNT and CDR2 is YYREEE (reference sequence). The CDR3 runs 17 residues.

The genes are TRBV2 and TRBJ2-3; 7 nucleotides match TRBD1. CDR3 length: 15 amino acids. The germline V gene has CDR1 SNHLY and CDR2 FYNNEI. After removal of 0 bases from V and 5 bases from J, the junction contained 5 bases not matched to a gene. Written as DNA, the CDR3 is TGTGCCAGCAGTGAAGCCCCAAACAGGGGAGATACGCAGTATTTT. It yields the protein CASSEAPNRGDTQYF.